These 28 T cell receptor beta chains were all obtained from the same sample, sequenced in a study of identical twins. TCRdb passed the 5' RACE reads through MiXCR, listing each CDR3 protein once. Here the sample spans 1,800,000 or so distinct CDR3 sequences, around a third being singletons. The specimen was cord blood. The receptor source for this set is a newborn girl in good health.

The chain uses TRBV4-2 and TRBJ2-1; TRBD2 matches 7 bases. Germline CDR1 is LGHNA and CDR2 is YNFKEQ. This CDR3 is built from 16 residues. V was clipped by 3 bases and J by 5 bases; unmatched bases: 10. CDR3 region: CASSHRGDWANNEQFF. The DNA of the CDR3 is TGTGCCAGCAGCCACCGGGGGGACTGGGCCAACAATGAGCAGTTCTTC.

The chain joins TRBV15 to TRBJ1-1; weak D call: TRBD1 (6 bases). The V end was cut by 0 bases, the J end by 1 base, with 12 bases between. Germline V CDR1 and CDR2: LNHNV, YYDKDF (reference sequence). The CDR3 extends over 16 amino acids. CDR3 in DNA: TGTGCCACCAGCAGAGATAGGGGGTTCGGGAACACTGAAGCTTTCTTT. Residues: CATSRDRGFGNTEAFF.

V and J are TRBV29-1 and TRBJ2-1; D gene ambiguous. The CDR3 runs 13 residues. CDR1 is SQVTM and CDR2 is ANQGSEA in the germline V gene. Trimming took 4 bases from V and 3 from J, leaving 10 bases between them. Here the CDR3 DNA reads TGCAGCGTTGCCGCGAGACACTACAATGAGCAGTTCTTC. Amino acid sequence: CSVAARHYNEQFF.

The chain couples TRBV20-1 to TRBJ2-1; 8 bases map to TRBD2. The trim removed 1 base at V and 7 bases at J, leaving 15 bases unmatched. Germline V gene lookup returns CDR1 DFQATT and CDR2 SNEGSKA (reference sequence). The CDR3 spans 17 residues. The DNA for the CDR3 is TGCAGTGCTAGAGCCTCCGCCAAGCGGGGGACGAAAAATGAGCAGTTCTTC. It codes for CSARASAKRGTKNEQFF.

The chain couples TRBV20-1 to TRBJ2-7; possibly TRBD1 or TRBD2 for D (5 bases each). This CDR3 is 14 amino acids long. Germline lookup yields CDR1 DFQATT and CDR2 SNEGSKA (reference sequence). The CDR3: CRATGTMGSYEQYF. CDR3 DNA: TGCAGAGCGACCGGGACGATGGGCTCCTACGAGCAGTACTTC.

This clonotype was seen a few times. As DNA, the CDR3 is TGTGCCAGCAGTTCCCCGCGGCCCCTCCACTTT. Residues: CASSSPRPLHF. The chain uses TRBV6-6 and TRBJ1-6; D is undetermined. Germline CDR1 is MNHNY and CDR2 is SVGAGI (reference sequence). This CDR3 has 11 amino acids. Trimming removed 4 bases at V and 13 bases at J, with 8 bases between.

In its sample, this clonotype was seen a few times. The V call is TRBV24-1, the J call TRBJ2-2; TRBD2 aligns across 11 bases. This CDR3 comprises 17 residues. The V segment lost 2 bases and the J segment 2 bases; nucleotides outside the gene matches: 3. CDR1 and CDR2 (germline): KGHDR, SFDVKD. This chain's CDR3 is CATSDSGTSGNTGELFF. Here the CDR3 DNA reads TGTGCCACCAGTGATTCCGGGACTAGCGGAAACACCGGGGAGCTGTTTTTT.

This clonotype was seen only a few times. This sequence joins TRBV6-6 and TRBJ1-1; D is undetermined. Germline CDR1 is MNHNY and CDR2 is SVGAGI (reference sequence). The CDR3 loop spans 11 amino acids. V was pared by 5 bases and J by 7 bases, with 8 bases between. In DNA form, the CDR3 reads TGTGCCAGCAGTCCGGGGAATGAAGCTTTCTTT. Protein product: CASSPGNEAFF.

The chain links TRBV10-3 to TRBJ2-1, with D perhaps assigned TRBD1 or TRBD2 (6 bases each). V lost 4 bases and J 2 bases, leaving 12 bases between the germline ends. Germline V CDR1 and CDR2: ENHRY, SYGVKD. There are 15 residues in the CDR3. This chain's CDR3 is CAISGGGGPYNEQFF. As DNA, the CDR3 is TGTGCCATCAGTGGTGGAGGGGGGCCCTACAATGAGCAGTTCTTC.

CDR3 amino acids: CASSLGAAGGSDCPNEQYF. DNA of the CDR3: TGTGCCAGCAGCTTAGGGGCGGCGGGGGGGAGTGATTGCCCCAATGAGCAGTACTTC. The gene calls are TRBV11-2 and TRBJ2-7; TRBD2 matches 9 bases. V lost 1 base, J lost 7 bases, and 20 bases stayed unmatched. Germline lookup yields CDR1 SGHAT and CDR2 FQNNGV. This CDR3 has 19 residues. Filled out from reference TRBV11-2 and TRBJ2-7, the complete variable domain reads EAGVAQSPRYKIIEKRQSVAFWCNPISGHATLYWYQQILGQGPKLLIQFQNNGVVDDSQLPKDRFSAERLKGVDSTLKIQPAKLEDSAVYLCASSLGAAGGSDCPNEQYFGPGTRLTVT.

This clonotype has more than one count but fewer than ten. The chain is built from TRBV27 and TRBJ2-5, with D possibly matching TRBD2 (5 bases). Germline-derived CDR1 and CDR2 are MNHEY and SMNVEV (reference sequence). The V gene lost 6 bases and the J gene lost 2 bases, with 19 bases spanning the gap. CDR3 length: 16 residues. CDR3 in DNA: TGTGCCAGCAGAATCGGACTCCACTCGAGTCAAGAGACCCAGTACTTC. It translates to CASRIGLHSSQETQYF.

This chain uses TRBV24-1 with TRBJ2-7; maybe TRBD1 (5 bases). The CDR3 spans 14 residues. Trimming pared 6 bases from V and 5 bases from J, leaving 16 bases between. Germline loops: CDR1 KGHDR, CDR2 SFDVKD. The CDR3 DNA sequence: TGTGCCACCAGTCCGGCAGGGTCCTTCGACGAGCAGTACTTC. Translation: CATSPAGSFDEQYF.

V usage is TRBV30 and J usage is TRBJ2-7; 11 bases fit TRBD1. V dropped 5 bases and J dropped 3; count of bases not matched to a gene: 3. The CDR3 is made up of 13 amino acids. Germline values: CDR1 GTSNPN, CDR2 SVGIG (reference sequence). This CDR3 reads CAWGTGGFYEQYF. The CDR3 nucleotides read TGTGCCTGGGGGACAGGGGGATTCTACGAGCAGTACTTC.

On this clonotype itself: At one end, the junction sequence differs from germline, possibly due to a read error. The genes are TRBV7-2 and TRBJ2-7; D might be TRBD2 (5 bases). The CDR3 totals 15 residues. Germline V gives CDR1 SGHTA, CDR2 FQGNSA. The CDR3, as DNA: TGCGCCAGCAGCTTAGGTGGTCGGAGGACCTACGAGCAGTACTTC. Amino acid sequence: CASSLGGRRTYEQYF.

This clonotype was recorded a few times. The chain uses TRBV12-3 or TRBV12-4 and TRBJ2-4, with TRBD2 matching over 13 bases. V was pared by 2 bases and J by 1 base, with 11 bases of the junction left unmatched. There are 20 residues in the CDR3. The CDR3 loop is CASSLLFGLAGEGAKNIQYF. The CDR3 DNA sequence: TGTGCCAGCAGTTTATTATTCGGACTAGCGGGAGAAGGGGCCAAAAACATTCAGTACTTC.

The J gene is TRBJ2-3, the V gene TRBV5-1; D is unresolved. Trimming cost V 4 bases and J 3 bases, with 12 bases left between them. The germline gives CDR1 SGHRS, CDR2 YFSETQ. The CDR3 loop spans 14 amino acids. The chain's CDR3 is CASSTAGTTDTQYF. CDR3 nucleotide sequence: TGCGCCAGCAGCACGGCCGGTACTACAGATACGCAGTATTTT.

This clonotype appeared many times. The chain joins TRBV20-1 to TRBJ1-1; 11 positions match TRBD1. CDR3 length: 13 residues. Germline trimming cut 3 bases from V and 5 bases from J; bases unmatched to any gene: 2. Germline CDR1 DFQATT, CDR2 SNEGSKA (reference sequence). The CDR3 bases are TGCAGTGCTAGGGGACAGGGGGGAACTGAAGCTTTCTTT. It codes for CSARGQGGTEAFF.

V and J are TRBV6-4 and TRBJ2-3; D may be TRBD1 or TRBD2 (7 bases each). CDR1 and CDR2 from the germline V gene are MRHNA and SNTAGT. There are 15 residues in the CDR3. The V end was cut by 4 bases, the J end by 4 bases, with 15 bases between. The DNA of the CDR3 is TGTGCCAGCAGTGCCCGGCCAGGGGGGGCAGATACGCAGTATTTT. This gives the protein CASSARPGGADTQYF.

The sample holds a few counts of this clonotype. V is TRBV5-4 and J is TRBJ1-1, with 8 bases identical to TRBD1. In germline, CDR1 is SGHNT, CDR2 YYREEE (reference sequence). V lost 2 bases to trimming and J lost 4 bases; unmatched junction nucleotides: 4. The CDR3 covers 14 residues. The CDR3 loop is CASSFRTGITEAFF. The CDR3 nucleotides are TGTGCCAGCAGCTTCAGGACAGGGATCACTGAAGCTTTCTTT.

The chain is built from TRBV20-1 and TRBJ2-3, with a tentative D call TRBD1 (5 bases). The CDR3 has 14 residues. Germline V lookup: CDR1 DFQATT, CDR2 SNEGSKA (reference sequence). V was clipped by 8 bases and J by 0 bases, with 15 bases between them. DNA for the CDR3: TGCAGTTGGGGCCTGATTTCTAGCACAGATACGCAGTATTTT. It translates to CSWGLISSTDTQYF.

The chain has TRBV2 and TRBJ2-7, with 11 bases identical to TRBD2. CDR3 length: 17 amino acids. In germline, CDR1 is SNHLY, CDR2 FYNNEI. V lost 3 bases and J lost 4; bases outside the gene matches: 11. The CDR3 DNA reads TGTGCCAGCAGTGATCCAGGGACTAGCGGACCCAGATACGAGCAGTACTTC. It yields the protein CASSDPGTSGPRYEQYF.

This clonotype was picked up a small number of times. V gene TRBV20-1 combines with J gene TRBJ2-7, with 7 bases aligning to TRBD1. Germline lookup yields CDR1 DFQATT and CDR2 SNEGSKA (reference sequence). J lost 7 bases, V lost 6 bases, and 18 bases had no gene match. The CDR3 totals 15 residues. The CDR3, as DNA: TGCAGTGCCCCTTCGGGACAGCGAGTGGGGAATGAGCAGTACTTC. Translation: CSAPSGQRVGNEQYF.

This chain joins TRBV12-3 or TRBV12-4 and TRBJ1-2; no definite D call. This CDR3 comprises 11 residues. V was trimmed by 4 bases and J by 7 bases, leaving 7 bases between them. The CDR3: CASSWVGGYTF. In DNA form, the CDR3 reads TGTGCCAGCAGTTGGGTGGGTGGCTACACCTTC.

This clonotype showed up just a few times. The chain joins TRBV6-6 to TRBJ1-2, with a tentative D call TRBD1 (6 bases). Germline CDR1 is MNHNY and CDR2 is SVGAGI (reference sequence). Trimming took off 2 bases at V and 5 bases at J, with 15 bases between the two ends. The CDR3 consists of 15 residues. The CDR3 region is CASSYHRVAEYGYTF. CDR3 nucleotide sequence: TGTGCCAGCAGTTACCACAGGGTCGCTGAGTATGGCTACACCTTC.

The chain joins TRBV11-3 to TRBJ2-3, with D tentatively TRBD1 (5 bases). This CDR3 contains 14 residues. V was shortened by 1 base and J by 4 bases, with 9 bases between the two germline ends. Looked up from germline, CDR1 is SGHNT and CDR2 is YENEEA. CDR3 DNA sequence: TGTGCCAGCAGCTTAGTAGACAGACCAGATACGCAGTATTTT. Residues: CASSLVDRPDTQYF.

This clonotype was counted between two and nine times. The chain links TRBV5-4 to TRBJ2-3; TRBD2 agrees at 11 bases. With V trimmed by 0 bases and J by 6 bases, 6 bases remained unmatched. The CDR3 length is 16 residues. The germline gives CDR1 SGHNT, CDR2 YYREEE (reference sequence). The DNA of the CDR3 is TGTGCCAGCAGCTTGGGACTAGCGGGGTCGCAGGATACGCAGTATTTT. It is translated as CASSLGLAGSQDTQYF.

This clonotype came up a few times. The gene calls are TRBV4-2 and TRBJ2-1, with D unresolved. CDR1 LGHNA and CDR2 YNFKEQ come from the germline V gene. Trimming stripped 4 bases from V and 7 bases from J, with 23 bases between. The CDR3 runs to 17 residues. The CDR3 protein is CASSPFVLGSLGNEQFF. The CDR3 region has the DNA TGTGCCAGCAGCCCTTTCGTTCTCGGGTCCCTAGGTAATGAGCAGTTCTTC.

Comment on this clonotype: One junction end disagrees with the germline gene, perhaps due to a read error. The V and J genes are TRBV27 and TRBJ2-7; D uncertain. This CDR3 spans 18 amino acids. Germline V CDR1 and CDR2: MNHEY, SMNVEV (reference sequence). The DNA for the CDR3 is TGTGCCGGCAGTTTATCGAGCCAGTCCCTCTCTTCTTCCTACGAGCAGTACTTC. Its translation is CAGSLSSQSLSSSYEQYF.